What follows is one T cell receptor beta chain and its context. Method: immunoSEQ multiplex PCR; TCRdb's copy keeps in-frame clones and lacks some. Found here are 7,500 to 9,500 clones, about 89% of them singletons; the top ten hold roughly 5.2%. These data belong to a study of T cell changes during pregnancy in multiple sclerosis. The TCR sequence derives from a female donor in good health, enrolled as a control in a pregnancy study. Specimen: CD8+ T cells from peripheral blood mononuclear cells, collected in the first trimester of pregnancy.

This CDR3 is CASRLWTGFIYGYTF. In nucleotides, the CDR3 is TGCGCCAGCAGACTTTGGACAGGATTTATCTATGGCTACACCTTC. The chain uses TRBV5-1 and TRBJ1-2; 7 positions match TRBD1. V lost 5 bases, J lost 4 bases, and 11 bases stayed unmatched. The germline CDR1 and CDR2 sequences are SGHRS and YFSETQ. The CDR3 runs to 15 residues. Using reference TRBV5-1 and TRBJ1-2 for the parts outside the CDR3, the full variable domain is KAGVTQTPRYLIKTRGQQVTLSCSPISGHRSVSWYQQTPGQGLQFLFEYFSETQRNKGNFPGRFSGRQFSNSRSEMNVSTLELGDSALYLCASRLWTGFIYGYTFGSGTRLTVV.